One sample yielded the 14 T cell receptor beta chains listed below, sequenced in a study of OX40 agonist ivuxolimab in advanced cancers. Profiled with immunoSEQ multiplex PCR; TCRdb holds only in-frame clones, not every one. Among tens of thousands of clones listed, 92% were seen once. The sequencing here drew on CD4+ or CD8+ T cells sorted from blood, taken in a trial of the OX40 agonist ivuxolimab. The receptors originated from an adult with an advanced solid tumor such as melanoma, head and neck, liver or kidney cancer.

The rearrangement joins TRBV9 to TRBJ2-1; tentative D call: TRBD2 (5 bases). Germline V gene sequence: CDR1 SGDLS, CDR2 YYNGEE. Trimming took 0 bases from V and 0 from J, leaving 10 bases between them. The CDR3 runs to 16 residues. The CDR3 region has the DNA TGTGCCAGCAGCGTAGTTACGGGGAGCTCCTACAATGAGCAGTTCTTC. Translated: CASSVVTGSSYNEQFF.

V and J are TRBV6-6 and TRBJ1-4; 12 nucleotides line up with TRBD1. The CDR3 length is 15 residues. The V gene end was trimmed by 11 bases and the J gene end by 8 bases; junction bases not matched to a gene: 12. The germline V gene has CDR1 MNHNY and CDR2 SVGAGI (reference sequence). The CDR3, as DNA: TGTGCCGCCCGGGACAGGGGGCGCCTAGGGGAAAAACTGTTTTTT. Residues: CAARDRGRLGEKLFF.

The chain employs TRBV10-3 and TRBJ1-5; 7 bases line up with TRBD1. V shed 4 bases, J shed 6 bases, and the junction held 9 bases outside the gene matches. Germline lookup yields CDR1 ENHRY and CDR2 SYGVKD. This CDR3 region has 15 residues. This CDR3 is CAISGTGAKGQPQHF. CDR3 sequence (DNA): TGTGCCATCAGTGGGACAGGAGCCAAAGGTCAGCCCCAGCATTTT.

The table lists this clone with a count of one. V and J are TRBV6-1 and TRBJ2-7; 7 positions agree with TRBD2. The V gene's germline CDR1 is MNHNS and CDR2 SASEGT. Trimming removed 4 bases from V and 0 bases from J; junction bases left unmatched: 3. CDR3 length equals 14 residues. The CDR3 region has the DNA TGTGCCAGCAGTGTGCCTAGCGGCTCCTACGAGCAGTACTTC. This codes for CASSVPSGSYEQYF.

The chain employs TRBV29-1 and TRBJ2-7; D tentatively reads TRBD1 or TRBD2 (5 bases each). The CDR3 has 13 amino acids. Deletions cut 6 bases from V and 3 bases from J, with 15 bases between. CDR1 and CDR2 (germline): SQVTM, ANQGSEA. CDR3 nucleotide sequence: TGCAGCGTAGCCGGGACCCCCAGCTACGAGCAGTACTTC. It codes for CSVAGTPSYEQYF.

The genes are TRBV7-9 and TRBJ2-7, with a tentative D call TRBD1 (6 bases). Germline CDR1 is SEHNR and CDR2 is FQNEAQ (reference sequence). This CDR3 is 16 amino acids long. V was shortened by 2 bases and J by 2 bases, with 16 bases between the two germline ends. CDR3 in amino acids: CASSLLVQGPPYEQYF. For the CDR3, the DNA is TGTGCCAGCAGCTTACTAGTCCAGGGGCCTCCCTACGAGCAGTACTTC.

The chain is built from TRBV27 and TRBJ1-1; D unclear. Between the trimmed V and J ends, which lost 2 bases and 1 base, there was a span of 5 bases. The germline V gene encodes CDR1 MNHEY and CDR2 SMNVEV (reference sequence). CDR3 size: 13 residues. The CDR3 reads CASSLGKNTEAFF. The CDR3 DNA reads as TGTGCCAGCAGTTTAGGCAAGAACACTGAAGCTTTCTTT.

The chain couples TRBV5-1 to TRBJ2-1, with D possibly matching TRBD1 (8 bases). Trimming left V 2 bases short and J 6 bases short, with 12 bases between. Germline-derived CDR1 and CDR2 are SGHRS and YFSETQ. The CDR3 has 14 amino acids. CDR3 nucleotides: TGCGCCAGCAGCTTCAACAGGGGGGGCAATGAGCAGTTCTTC. It yields the protein CASSFNRGGNEQFF.

The V call is TRBV6-1, the J call TRBJ2-1; 10 nucleotides align to TRBD2. The CDR3 runs 15 residues. V lost 7 bases to trimming and J lost 0 bases; unmatched junction nucleotides: 3. Germline V gene data show CDR1 as MNHNS and CDR2 as SASEGT. This CDR3 is CASKAGGNSYNEQFF. The CDR3 DNA follows: TGTGCCAGCAAAGCGGGAGGGAACTCCTACAATGAGCAGTTCTTC.

The rearrangement joins TRBV18 to TRBJ1-5, with 10 bases lining up with TRBD1. Germline-derived CDR1 and CDR2 are KGHSH and LQKENI. There are 15 residues in the CDR3. J lost 6 bases, V lost 3 bases, and 5 bases had no gene match. CDR3 DNA: TGTGCCAGCTCACCCAGTGACAGGGGGCTTCAGCCCCAGCATTTT. Translation gives CASSPSDRGLQPQHF.

The chain employs TRBV4-3 and TRBJ2-3, with TRBD2 matching 9 bases. Losses at the gene ends were 5 bases for V and 6 bases for J; bases not matched to a gene: 12. The CDR3 consists of 16 residues. Per germline, CDR1 LGHNA and CDR2 YSLEER. The CDR3 nucleotides are TGCGCCAGCAGCGCCCAAGGACTAGCGAGATCGGATACGCAGTATTTT. Its protein product is CASSAQGLARSDTQYF.

The V gene is TRBV7-8, the J gene TRBJ2-7, with D possibly TRBD2 on 5 matching bases. Germline V lookup: CDR1 SGHVS, CDR2 FQNEAQ. The CDR3 extends over 13 amino acids. V was trimmed by 4 bases and J by 3 bases, leaving 10 bases between them. CDR3 amino acids: CASSSGTDYEQYF. In DNA form, the CDR3 reads TGTGCCAGCAGCTCGGGAACCGACTACGAGCAGTACTTC.

The chain is built from TRBV5-4 and TRBJ2-3; D is possibly TRBD2 (6 bases). CDR1 is SGHNT and CDR2 is YYREEE in the germline V gene (reference sequence). The CDR3 is 15 amino acids. V lost 2 bases and J 2 bases, leaving 12 bases between the germline ends. CDR3 nucleotide sequence: TGTGCCAGCAGCTTAGCGGGCCTGCCCACAGATACGCAGTATTTT. Translated, it gives CASSLAGLPTDTQYF.

The rearrangement uses TRBV7-6 and TRBJ2-7; TRBD2 might be the D (6 bases). The CDR3 totals 14 residues. CDR1 and CDR2 (germline): SGHVS, FNYEAQ. Trimming pared 2 bases from V and 6 bases from J, leaving 14 bases between. The CDR3 is CASSLQRAAGEQYF. The CDR3 DNA reads as TGTGCCAGCAGCTTACAGCGGGCAGCCGGCGAGCAGTACTTC.